The 18 T cell receptor beta chains reported below all come from one sample, sequenced in a study of a mutant IDH1 vaccine in newly diagnosed glioma. As to time point: week 11, during vaccination. A single vaccine dose contained 300 ug of mutant IDH1 20-mer peptide, and topical imiquimod was used with it. Produced via immunoSEQ multiplex PCR; TCRdb's table is partial and in-frame only. The sample lists approximately 64,000 clones; about 81% were seen once. Antigens of these TCRs are unknown. The material sequenced was PBMCs, taken from a glioma patient whose treatment included an IDH1 peptide vaccine. All receptors derive from a woman aged 45-59 years with glioma.

This chain uses TRBV7-2 with TRBJ1-4; D is uncertain. This CDR3 is built from 15 residues. From germline, CDR1 is SGHTA and CDR2 FQGNSA. V lost 2 bases and J lost 4, with 11 bases in between. CDR3 nucleotides: TGTGCCAGCAGCTTACGAGGCGCACGTAATGAAAAACTGTTTTTT. Its translation is CASSLRGARNEKLFF.

J is TRBJ2-7 and V is TRBV6-6; 9 positions agree with TRBD1. The CDR3 loop spans 16 amino acids. The V segment lost 7 bases and the J segment 3 bases; nucleotides outside the gene matches: 13. Germline V CDR1 and CDR2: MNHNY, SVGAGI (reference sequence). CDR3: CASTYTLTGGGYEQYF. The CDR3 DNA reads as TGTGCCAGCACGTATACCCTGACAGGGGGTGGCTACGAGCAGTACTTC.

The chain recombines TRBV5-1 with TRBJ2-1, with D possibly being TRBD2 (6 bases). CDR1 and CDR2 from the germline V gene are SGHRS and YFSETQ. The CDR3 runs 16 residues. V gave up 1 base and J gave up 7 bases, with 18 bases separating them. CDR3 sequence reads: CASSLRGLEAVNEQFF. The CDR3 region has the DNA TGCGCCAGCAGCTTGAGGGGACTCGAGGCAGTAAATGAGCAGTTCTTC.

This clone was detected once. V and J are TRBV5-4 and TRBJ1-2; tentatively, D is TRBD1 (5 bases). The CDR3 is made up of 14 amino acids. V was clipped by 5 bases and J by 5 bases, with 16 bases between them. Germline V gene lookup returns CDR1 SGHNT and CDR2 YYREEE (reference sequence). CDR3 loop: CASSPRDGPYGYTF. The DNA for the CDR3 is TGTGCCAGCAGTCCCCGGGACGGACCTTATGGCTACACCTTC.

The chain uses TRBV4-1 and TRBJ2-7; D is possibly TRBD1 (5 bases). The germline V and J ends were trimmed by 5 bases and 0 bases, with 11 bases remaining between them. Germline lookup yields CDR1 MGHRA and CDR2 YSYEKL. This CDR3 contains 14 residues. CDR3 protein: CASSSRQGSYEQYF. CDR3 coding DNA: TGCGCCAGCAGCAGCCGGCAGGGCTCCTACGAGCAGTACTTC.

V gene TRBV7-2 combines with J gene TRBJ2-5; D is uncertain. Looked up from germline, CDR1 is SGHTA and CDR2 is FQGNSA. Trimming took 5 bases from V and 7 from J, leaving 11 bases between them. The CDR3 is 12 residues long. The CDR3 coding sequence is TGTGCCAGCAGCCCCCCCCCGGGGACCCAGTACTTC. This codes for CASSPPPGTQYF.

In DNA form, the CDR3 reads TGTGCCAGTCGGACTGCTACTAACTATGGCTACACCTTC. It is translated as CASRTATNYGYTF. V gene TRBV27 combines with J gene TRBJ1-2, with D unclear. CDR3 length equals 13 residues. From germline, CDR1 is MNHEY and CDR2 SMNVEV (reference sequence). The V gene lost 9 bases and the J gene lost 0 bases, with 11 bases spanning the gap.

The chain uses TRBV6-1 and TRBJ1-5; D is perhaps TRBD1 (5 bases). CDR3 length equals 15 residues. CDR1 is MNHNS and CDR2 is SASEGT in the germline V gene. The V gene lost 3 bases and the J gene lost 3 bases, with 12 bases spanning the gap. The CDR3 loop is CASSEGGFPNQPQHF. CDR3 coding DNA: TGTGCCAGCAGTGAGGGGGGGTTCCCCAATCAGCCCCAGCATTTT.

The chain couples TRBV6-5 to TRBJ2-2; the D call may be TRBD1 or TRBD2 (5 bases each). The germline CDR1 and CDR2 sequences are MNHEY and SVGAGI. This CDR3 region has 15 residues. The germline V and J ends were trimmed by 3 bases and 6 bases, with 14 bases remaining between them. The CDR3 region is CASSYRAVGAGELFF. CDR3 coding DNA: TGTGCCAGCAGTTATCGGGCCGTGGGGGCCGGGGAGCTGTTTTTT.

The V and J genes are TRBV10-3 and TRBJ2-1; 8 positions match TRBD1. CDR1 is ENHRY and CDR2 is SYGVKD in the germline V gene. The CDR3 length is 13 residues. With 10 bases clipped from V and 3 bases from J, the junction kept 5 bases outside the gene matches. The CDR3 bases are TGTGCCACCGACAGGGGAATCTACAATGAGCAGTTCTTC. It encodes CATDRGIYNEQFF.

This chain uses TRBV6-1 with TRBJ2-1; 9 bases line up with TRBD2. The CDR3 has 14 residues. Germline CDR1 reads MNHNS; CDR2 reads SASEGT. V shed 5 bases and J 5 bases; nucleotides not matched to a gene: 4. The CDR3 nucleotides read TGTGCCAGCAGTATAGCGGGGGTGGACAATGAGCAGTTCTTC. Residues: CASSIAGVDNEQFF.

The chain couples TRBV27 to TRBJ1-2, with a possible D match to TRBD1 (5 bases). The CDR3 loop spans 13 amino acids. V was cut by 3 bases and J by 5 bases, with 10 bases left in between. The germline V gene encodes CDR1 MNHEY and CDR2 SMNVEV (reference sequence). The CDR3 DNA is TGTGCCAGCAGTTTTATGGGGGATTATGGCTACACCTTC. It translates to CASSFMGDYGYTF.

The gene calls are TRBV19 and TRBJ1-5, with unresolved D. The CDR3 contains 14 residues. The germline V and J ends were trimmed by 5 bases and 5 bases, with 13 bases remaining between them. Germline V gene data show CDR1 as LNHDA and CDR2 as SQIVND (reference sequence). The CDR3 region is CASSLGPGYQPQHF. The CDR3 DNA reads TGTGCCAGTAGTCTAGGGCCGGGATATCAGCCCCAGCATTTT.

The chain is built from TRBV9 and TRBJ1-6, with TRBD1 matching 9 bases. In germline, CDR1 is SGDLS, CDR2 YYNGEE. This CDR3 has 15 residues. Trimming at V came to 5 bases and at J to 5 bases, leaving 5 bases not matched to a gene. The CDR3 sequence: CASRPGQGNNSPLHF. In nucleotides, the CDR3 is TGTGCCAGCAGGCCGGGACAGGGTAATAATTCACCCCTCCACTTT.

The CDR3 coding sequence is TGTGCCAGCAGCTTGGGACTAGCGGGCAGTGAGCAGTTCTTC. This codes for CASSLGLAGSEQFF. The chain recombines TRBV5-4 with TRBJ2-1; TRBD2 agrees at 10 bases. With 0 bases clipped from V and 9 bases from J, the junction kept 3 bases outside the gene matches. The CDR3 is 14 amino acids. Germline V gives CDR1 SGHNT, CDR2 YYREEE (reference sequence).

The chain has TRBV11-1 and TRBJ2-4, with 12 bases matching TRBD1. Trimming at V came to 6 bases and at J to 3 bases, leaving 6 bases not matched to a gene. This CDR3 spans 16 amino acids. Germline V gene lookup returns CDR1 SGHAT and CDR2 FQDESV (reference sequence). The CDR3 sequence is CASRPGQGAVKNIQYF. The CDR3 DNA reads as TGTGCCAGCAGACCGGGACAGGGGGCAGTCAAAAACATTCAGTACTTC.

As DNA, the CDR3 is TGTGCCAGCGGTCAGCCCCAGCATTTT. Encoded protein: CASGQPQHF. The gene calls are TRBV28 and TRBJ1-5, with D unresolved. The V end lost 8 bases, the J end lost 6 bases, and 2 bases lay between the germline ends. The CDR3 extends over 9 amino acids. Germline CDR1 is MDHEN and CDR2 is SYDVKM. The full variable domain, rest sourced from reference TRBV28 and TRBJ1-5, is DVKVTQSSRYLVKRTGEKVFLECVQDMDHENMFWYRQDPGLGLRLIYFSYDVKMKEKGDIPEGYSVSREKKERFSLILESASTNQTSMYLCASGQPQHFGDGTRLSIL.

A note on this clone: Other DNA variants within this sample encode the same CDR3. The rearrangement uses TRBV5-1 and TRBJ1-5; no firm D call. The CDR3 is made up of 15 amino acids. Germline CDR1 reads SGHRS; CDR2 reads YFSETQ. V gave up 0 bases and J gave up 0 bases, with 7 bases separating them. CDR3 bases: TGCGCCAGCAGCTTGGAAGGAGATAGCAATCAGCCCCAGCATTTT. Its protein is CASSLEGDSNQPQHF.